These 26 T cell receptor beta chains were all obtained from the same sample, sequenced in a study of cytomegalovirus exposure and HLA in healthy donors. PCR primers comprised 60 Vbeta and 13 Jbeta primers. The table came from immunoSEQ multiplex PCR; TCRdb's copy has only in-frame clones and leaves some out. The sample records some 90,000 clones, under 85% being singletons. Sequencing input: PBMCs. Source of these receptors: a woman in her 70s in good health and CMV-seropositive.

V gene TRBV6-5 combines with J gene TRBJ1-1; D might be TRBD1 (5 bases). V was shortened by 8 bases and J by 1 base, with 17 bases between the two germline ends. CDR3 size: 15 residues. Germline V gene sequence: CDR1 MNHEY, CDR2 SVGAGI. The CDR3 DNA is TGTGCCAGCCGTCCAGGGCGGGAGAGGAACACTGAAGCTTTCTTT. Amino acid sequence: CASRPGRERNTEAFF.

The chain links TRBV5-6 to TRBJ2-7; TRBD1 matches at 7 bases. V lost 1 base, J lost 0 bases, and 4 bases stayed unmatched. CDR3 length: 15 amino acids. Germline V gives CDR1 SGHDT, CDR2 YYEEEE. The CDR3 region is CASSLFDRVSYEQYF. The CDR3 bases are TGTGCCAGCAGCTTGTTCGACAGGGTCTCCTACGAGCAGTACTTC.

The chain's CDR3 is CASSRSINTGELFF. The CDR3 coding sequence is TGTGCCAGCAGCCGTAGCATCAACACCGGGGAGCTGTTTTTT. The chain joins TRBV7-3 to TRBJ2-2; D remains unclear. Germline loops: CDR1 SGHTA, CDR2 FQGTGA. The CDR3 extends over 14 amino acids. V was cut by 5 bases and J by 2 bases, with 9 bases left in between.

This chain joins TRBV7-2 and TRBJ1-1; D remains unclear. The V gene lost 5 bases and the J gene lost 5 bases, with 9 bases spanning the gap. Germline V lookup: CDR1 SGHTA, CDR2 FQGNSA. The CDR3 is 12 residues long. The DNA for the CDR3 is TGTGCCAGCAGCCCGGGAAGAACTGAAGCTTTCTTT. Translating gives CASSPGRTEAFF.

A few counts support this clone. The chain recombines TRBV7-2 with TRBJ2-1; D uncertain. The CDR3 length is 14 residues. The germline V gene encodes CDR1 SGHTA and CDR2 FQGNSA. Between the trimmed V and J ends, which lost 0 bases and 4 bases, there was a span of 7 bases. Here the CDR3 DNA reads TGTGCCAGCAGCTTAGCTTGGGCATACAATGAGCAGTTCTTC. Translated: CASSLAWAYNEQFF.

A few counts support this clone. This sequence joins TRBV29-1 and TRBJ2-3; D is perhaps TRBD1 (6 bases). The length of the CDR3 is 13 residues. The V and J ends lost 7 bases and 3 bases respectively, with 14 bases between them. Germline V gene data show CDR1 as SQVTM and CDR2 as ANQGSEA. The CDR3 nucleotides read TGCAGCGGTAACAGGGTCTGGACAGATACGCAGTATTTT. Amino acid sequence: CSGNRVWTDTQYF.

The CDR3 coding sequence is TGTGCCAGCAGCCTCGTCGGGGAGCTGTTTTTT. Residues: CASSLVGELFF. J is TRBJ2-2 and V is TRBV7-8; D gene ambiguous. V was trimmed by 5 bases and J by 7 bases, leaving 5 bases between them. The CDR3 has 11 residues. Germline V gene data show CDR1 as SGHVS and CDR2 as FQNEAQ.

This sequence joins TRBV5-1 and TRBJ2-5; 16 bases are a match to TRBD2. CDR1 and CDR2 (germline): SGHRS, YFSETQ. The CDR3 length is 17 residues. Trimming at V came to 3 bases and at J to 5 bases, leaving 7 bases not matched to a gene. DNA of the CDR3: TGCGCCAGCAGCTCGGGACTAGCGGGAGGGTTTACGGAGACCCAGTACTTC. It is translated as CASSSGLAGGFTETQYF.

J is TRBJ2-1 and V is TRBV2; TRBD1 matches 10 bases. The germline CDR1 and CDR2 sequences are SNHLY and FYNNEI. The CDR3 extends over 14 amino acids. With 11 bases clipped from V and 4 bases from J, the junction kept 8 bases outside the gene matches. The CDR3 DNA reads TGTGCCGGCAAAGGGACAGGGGTGTACAATGAGCAGTTCTTC. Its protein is CAGKGTGVYNEQFF.

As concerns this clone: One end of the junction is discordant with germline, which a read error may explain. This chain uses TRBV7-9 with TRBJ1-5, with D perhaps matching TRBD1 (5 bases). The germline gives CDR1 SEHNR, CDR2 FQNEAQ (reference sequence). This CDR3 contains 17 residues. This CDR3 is CSSSPRSTENSNQPQHF. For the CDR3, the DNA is TGTTCCAGCAGCCCCCGATCGACAGAGAATAGCAATCAGCCCCAGCATTTT.

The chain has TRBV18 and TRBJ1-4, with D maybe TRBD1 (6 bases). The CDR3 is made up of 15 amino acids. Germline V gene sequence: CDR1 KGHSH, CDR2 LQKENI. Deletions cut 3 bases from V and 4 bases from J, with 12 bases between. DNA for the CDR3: TGTGCCAGCTCACCGGTCGAGGGGGATAATGAAAAACTGTTTTTT. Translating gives CASSPVEGDNEKLFF. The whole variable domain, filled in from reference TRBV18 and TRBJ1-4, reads NAGVMQNPRHLVRRRGQEARLRCSPMKGHSHVYWYRQLPEEGLKFMVYLQKENIIDESGMPKERFSAEFPKEGPSILRIQQVVRGDSAAYFCASSPVEGDNEKLFFGSGTQLSVL.

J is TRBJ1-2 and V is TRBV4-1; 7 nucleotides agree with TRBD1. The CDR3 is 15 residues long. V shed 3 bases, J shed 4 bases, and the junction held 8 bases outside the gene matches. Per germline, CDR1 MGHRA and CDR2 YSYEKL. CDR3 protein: CASSHSGTAVYGYTF. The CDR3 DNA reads TGCGCCAGCAGCCATTCCGGGACAGCGGTCTATGGCTACACCTTC.

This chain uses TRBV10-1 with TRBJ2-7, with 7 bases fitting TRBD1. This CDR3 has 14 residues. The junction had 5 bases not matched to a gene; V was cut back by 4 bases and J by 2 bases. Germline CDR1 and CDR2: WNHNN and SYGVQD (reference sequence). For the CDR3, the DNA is TGCGCCAGCAGTGGTTACAGGGGAACCTACGAGCAGTACTTC. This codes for CASSGYRGTYEQYF.

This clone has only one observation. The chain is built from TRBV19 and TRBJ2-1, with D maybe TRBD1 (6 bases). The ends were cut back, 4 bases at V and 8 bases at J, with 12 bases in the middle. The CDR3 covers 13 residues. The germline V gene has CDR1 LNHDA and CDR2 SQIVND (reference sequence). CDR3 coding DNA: TGTGCCAGTAGTAATACAGGGTTCGATGAGCAGTTCTTC. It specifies CASSNTGFDEQFF.

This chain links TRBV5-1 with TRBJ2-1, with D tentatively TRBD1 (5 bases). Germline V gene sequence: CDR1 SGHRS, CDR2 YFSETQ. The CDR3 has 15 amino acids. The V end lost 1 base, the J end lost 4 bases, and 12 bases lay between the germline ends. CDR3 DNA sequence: TGCGCCAGCAGCTTGTCACCAACAGGTTACAATGAGCAGTTCTTC. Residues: CASSLSPTGYNEQFF.

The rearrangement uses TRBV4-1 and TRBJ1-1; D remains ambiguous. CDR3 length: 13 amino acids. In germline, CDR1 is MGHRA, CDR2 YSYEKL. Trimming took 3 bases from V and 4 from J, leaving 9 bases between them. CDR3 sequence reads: CASSQVGPTEAFF. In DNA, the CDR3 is TGCGCCAGCAGCCAGGTTGGGCCCACTGAAGCTTTCTTT.

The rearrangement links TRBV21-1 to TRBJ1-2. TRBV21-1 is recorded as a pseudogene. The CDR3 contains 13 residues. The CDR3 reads CASSKYSRYGYTF. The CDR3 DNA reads TGTGCCAGCAGCAAATATTCGAGGTATGGCTACACCTTC.

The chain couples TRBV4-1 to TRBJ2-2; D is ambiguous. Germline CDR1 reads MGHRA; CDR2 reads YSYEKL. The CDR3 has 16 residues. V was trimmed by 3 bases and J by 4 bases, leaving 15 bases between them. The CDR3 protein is CASSHGLLLSTGELFF. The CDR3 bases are TGCGCCAGCAGCCACGGGTTACTTCTGAGCACCGGGGAGCTGTTTTTT.

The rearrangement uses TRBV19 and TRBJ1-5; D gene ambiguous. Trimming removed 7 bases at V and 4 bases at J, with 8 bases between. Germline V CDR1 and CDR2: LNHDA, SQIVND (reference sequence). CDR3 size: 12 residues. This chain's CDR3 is CASTEGNQPQHF. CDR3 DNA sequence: TGTGCCAGTACCGAGGGTAATCAGCCCCAGCATTTT.

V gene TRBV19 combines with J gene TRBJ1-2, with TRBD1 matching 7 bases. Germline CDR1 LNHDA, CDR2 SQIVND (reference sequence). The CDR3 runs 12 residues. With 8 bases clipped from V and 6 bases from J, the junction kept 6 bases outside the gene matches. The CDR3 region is CASAGQVDGYTF. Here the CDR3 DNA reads TGTGCCAGTGCAGGACAGGTTGATGGCTACACCTTC.

CDR3 sequence (DNA): TGTGCCAGCAGTTTCGTTAGGAGCTCCTATAATTCACCCCTCCACTTT. The encoded protein is CASSFVRSSYNSPLHF. V gene TRBV28 combines with J gene TRBJ1-6; D not resolved. The germline V gene encodes CDR1 MDHEN and CDR2 SYDVKM. The CDR3 consists of 16 residues. V shed 3 bases and J shed 0 bases, with 9 bases lying between them.

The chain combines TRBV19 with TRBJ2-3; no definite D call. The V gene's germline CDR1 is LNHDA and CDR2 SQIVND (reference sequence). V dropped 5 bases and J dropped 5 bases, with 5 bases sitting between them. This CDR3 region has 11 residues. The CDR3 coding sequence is TGTGCCAGTAGTGTCGGAGATACGCAGTATTTT. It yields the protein CASSVGDTQYF. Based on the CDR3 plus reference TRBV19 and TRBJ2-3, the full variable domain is DGGITQSPKYLFRKEGQNVTLSCEQNLNHDAMYWYRQDPGQGLRLIYYSQIVNDFQKGDIAEGYSVSREKKESFPLTVTSAQKNPTAFYLCASSVGDTQYFGPGTRLTVL.

Here the CDR3 DNA reads TGCGCCAGCAGCTTGGGACAGAGCGCTGAAGCTTTCTTT. Encoded protein: CASSLGQSAEAFF. The chain joins TRBV5-1 to TRBJ1-1; weak D call: TRBD1 (5 bases). Per the germline V gene, CDR1 is SGHRS and CDR2 is YFSETQ. V gave up 0 bases and J gave up 6 bases, with 9 bases separating them. The CDR3 is 13 amino acids. Complete variable domain (other parts from reference TRBV5-1 and TRBJ1-1): KAGVTQTPRYLIKTRGQQVTLSCSPISGHRSVSWYQQTPGQGLQFLFEYFSETQRNKGNFPGRFSGRQFSNSRSEMNVSTLELGDSALYLCASSLGQSAEAFFGQGTRLTVV.

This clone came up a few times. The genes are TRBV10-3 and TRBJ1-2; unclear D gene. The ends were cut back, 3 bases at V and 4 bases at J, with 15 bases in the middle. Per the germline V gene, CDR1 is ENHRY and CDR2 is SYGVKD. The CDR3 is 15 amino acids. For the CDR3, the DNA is TGTGCCATCAGTGAACGAGGGAGAAGCGGCTATGGCTACACCTTC. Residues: CAISERGRSGYGYTF.

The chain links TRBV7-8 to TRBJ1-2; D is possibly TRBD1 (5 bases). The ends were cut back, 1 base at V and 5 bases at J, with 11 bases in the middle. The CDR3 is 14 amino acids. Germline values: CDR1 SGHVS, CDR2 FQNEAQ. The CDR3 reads CASSLEVGRYGYTF. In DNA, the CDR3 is TGTGCCAGCAGCTTAGAGGTGGGGCGGTATGGCTACACCTTC.

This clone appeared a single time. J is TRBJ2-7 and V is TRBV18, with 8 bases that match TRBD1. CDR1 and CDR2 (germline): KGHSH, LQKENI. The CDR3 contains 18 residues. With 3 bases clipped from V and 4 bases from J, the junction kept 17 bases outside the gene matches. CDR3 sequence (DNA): TGTGCCAGCTCACCGAGGCCCCCACAGGGGGACCCTTCTTACGAGCAGTACTTC. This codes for CASSPRPPQGDPSYEQYF.